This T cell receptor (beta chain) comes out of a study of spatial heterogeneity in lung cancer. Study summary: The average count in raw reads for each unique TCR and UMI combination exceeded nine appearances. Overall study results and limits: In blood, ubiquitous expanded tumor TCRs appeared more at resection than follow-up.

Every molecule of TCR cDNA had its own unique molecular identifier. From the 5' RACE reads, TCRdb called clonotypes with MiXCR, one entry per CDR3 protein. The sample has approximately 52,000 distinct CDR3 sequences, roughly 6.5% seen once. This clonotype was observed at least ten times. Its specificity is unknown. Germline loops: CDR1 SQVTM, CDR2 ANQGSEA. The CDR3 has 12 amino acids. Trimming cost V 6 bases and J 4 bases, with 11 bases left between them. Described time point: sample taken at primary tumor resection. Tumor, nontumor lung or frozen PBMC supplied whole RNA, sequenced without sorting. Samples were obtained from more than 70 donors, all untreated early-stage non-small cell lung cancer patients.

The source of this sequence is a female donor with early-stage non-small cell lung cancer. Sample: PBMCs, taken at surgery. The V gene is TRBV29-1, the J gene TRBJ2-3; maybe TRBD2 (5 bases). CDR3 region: CSVSGLPDTQYF. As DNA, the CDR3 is TGCAGCGTGTCGGGATTACCAGATACGCAGTATTTT.